This is a list of T cell receptor beta chains from one sample in a study of control samples from healthy donors and cancer patients. The protocol was immunoSEQ multiplex PCR, while the TCRdb copy is restricted to in-frame clones and leaves out a portion. The table lists under 200,000 clones, 91% of them singletons, with about 1.6% in the top ten. Material: blood. The receptors were gathered from a woman aged 25-40 years in good health. Each CDR3 is given with its conserved first and last residue. D genes are given only for firm matches. The size entry is marked missing in some rows and otherwise reads once, few, many or a size class.

TRBV21-1,once,TRBJ1-1,-,16,CASSKDRGEPTTEAFF,TGTGCCAGCAGCAAAGACAGGGGCGAACCGACCACTGAAGCTTTCTTT
TRBV6-6,-,TRBJ1-1,-,12,CASSRDNTEAFF,TGTGCCAGCAGCAGGGACAACACTGAAGCTTTCTTT
TRBV7-9,-,TRBJ1-6,TRBD1,14,CASSLGQGDSPLHF,TGTGCCAGCAGCTTAGGACAGGGGGATTCACCCCTCCACTTT
TRBV29-1,-,TRBJ1-1,TRBD1,12,CSVLRGTTEAFF,TGCAGCGTTCTCAGGGGGACCACTGAAGCTTTCTTT
TRBV3-1/TRBV3-2,-,TRBJ1-3,-,15,CASRLTGVSGNTIYF,TGTGCCAGCAGGCTTACAGGCGTCTCTGGAAACACCATATATTTT
TRBV15,-,TRBJ2-7,-,14,CATSRDTGVDEQYF,TGTGCCACCAGCAGAGATACCGGGGTGGACGAGCAGTACTTC
TRBV11-3,once,TRBJ2-5,-,14,CASSSVRGQETQYF,TGTGCCAGCAGCTCAGTTAGGGGCCAAGAGACCCAGTACTTC
TRBV28,-,TRBJ1-1,-,14,CASSLTGRGTEAFF,TGTGCCAGCAGTTTAACAGGGCGGGGCACTGAAGCTTTCTTT
TRBV28,-,TRBJ2-7,-,14,CASSQGQGTYEQYF,TGTGCCAGCAGCCAAGGCCAGGGAACCTACGAGCAGTACTTC
TRBV19,-,TRBJ2-7,-,13,CASRGGATYEQYF,TGTGCCAGTAGGGGGGGGGCCACCTACGAGCAGTACTTC
TRBV9,few,TRBJ2-2,-,14,CASSVEGFTGELFF,TGTGCCAGCAGCGTAGAGGGATTTACCGGGGAGCTGTTTTTT
TRBV2,-,TRBJ1-6,TRBD1,16,CASSRTGGFYNSPLHF,TGTGCCAGCAGCCGGACAGGGGGTTTCTATAATTCACCCCTCCACTTT
TRBV7-9,-,TRBJ1-2,-,14,CASSHRGFSYGYTF,TGTGCCAGCAGCCATAGGGGGTTCAGCTATGGCTACACCTTC
TRBV2,-,TRBJ2-2,-,15,CASSERGGVGGELFF,TGTGCCAGCAGTGAACGTGGTGGGGTAGGCGGGGAGCTGTTTTTT
TRBV5-1,-,TRBJ2-6,TRBD2,21,CASSLVFPGLAKYSGANVLTF,TGCGCCAGCAGCTTGGTATTCCCGGGACTAGCGAAATACTCTGGGGCCAACGTCCTGACTTTC
TRBV5-1,-,TRBJ1-2,TRBD1,15,CASSFKAGGNYGYTF,TGCGCCAGCAGCTTCAAGGCAGGGGGTAACTATGGCTACACCTTC
TRBV11-2,-,TRBJ2-7,-,14,CASSLVPGQYEQYF,TGTGCCAGCAGCTTAGTCCCCGGACAGTACGAGCAGTACTTC
TRBV10-3,-,TRBJ1-3,-,13,CAISRDKGNTIYF,TGTGCCATCAGCCGGGACAAAGGAAACACCATATATTTT
TRBV2,-,TRBJ1-5,-,13,CASKWDGNQPQHF,TGTGCCAGCAAATGGGACGGTAATCAGCCCCAGCATTTT
TRBV2,-,TRBJ1-2,TRBD1,16,CASSEGRQGAPYGYTF,TGTGCCAGCAGTGAGGGACGACAGGGGGCGCCCTATGGCTACACCTTC
TRBV6-2/TRBV6-3,-,TRBJ2-7,-,13,CASSYLRQYEQYF,TGTGCCAGCAGTTACCTTCGACAGTACGAGCAGTACTTC
TRBV7-9,-,TRBJ1-5,-,16,CASSLGAGGSNQPQHF,TGTGCCAGCAGCTTAGGGGCGGGGGGTAGCAATCAGCCCCAGCATTTT
TRBV2,once,TRBJ1-6,TRBD1,15,CASSGQGQGDSPLHF,TGTGCCAGCAGTGGACAGGGGCAGGGGGATTCACCCCTCCACTTT
TRBV7-9,-,TRBJ2-3,-,13,CASSLDTTDTQYF,TGTGCCAGCAGCTTAGACACCACAGATACGCAGTATTTT
TRBV7-9,-,TRBJ1-5,-,13,CASSGLFNQPQHF,TGTGCCAGCAGCGGACTCTTCAATCAGCCCCAGCATTTT
TRBV6-6,-,TRBJ1-5,-,14,CASSYGTADQPQHF,TGTGCCAGCAGTTACGGGACGGCCGATCAGCCCCAGCATTTT
TRBV5-8,-,TRBJ1-2,-,15,CASSLGPGPNYGYTF,TGTGCCAGCAGCTTGGGACCGGGACCTAACTATGGCTACACCTTC
TRBV6-2/TRBV6-3,-,TRBJ2-5,-,11,CASSYPETQYF,TGTGCCAGCAGTTACCCCGAGACCCAGTACTTC
TRBV5-4,-,TRBJ1-2,TRBD1,16,CASSQGQGGGNYGYTF,TGTGCCAGCAGCCAGGGACAGGGAGGGGGTAACTATGGCTACACCTTC
TRBV20-1,-,TRBJ1-3,-,14,CSASTGSSGNTIYF,TGCAGTGCTAGTACAGGGAGCTCTGGAAACACCATATATTTT
TRBV10-3,-,TRBJ2-1,TRBD2,17,CAISEPQLAGGPNEQFF,TGTGCCATCAGTGAGCCCCAACTAGCGGGGGGGCCGAATGAGCAGTTCTTC
TRBV6-6,once,TRBJ2-1,TRBD1,15,CASSYPRQGIYEQFF,TGTGCCAGCAGTTACCCGCGACAGGGGATATATGAGCAGTTCTTC
TRBV7-2,once,TRBJ1-4,-,14,CASSLRVTNEKLFF,TGTGCCAGCAGCTTGAGGGTGACTAATGAAAAACTGTTTTTT
TRBV7-9,once,TRBJ1-2,TRBD1,14,CASSRQGGAYGYTF,TGTGCCAGCAGCCGGCAAGGGGGCGCCTATGGCTACACCTTC
TRBV5-1,-,TRBJ2-1,TRBD2,16,CASSTQLAGTYNEQFF,TGCGCCAGCAGCACCCAGCTAGCGGGGACCTACAATGAGCAGTTCTTC
TRBV6-1,-,TRBJ1-2,TRBD1,14,CASSEPGTANGYTF,TGTGCCAGCAGTGAGCCCGGGACAGCAAATGGCTACACCTTC
TRBV6-5,-,TRBJ2-2,-,15,CASILYMGDTGELFF,TGTGCCAGCATCCTCTACATGGGGGACACCGGGGAGCTGTTTTTT
TRBV2,-,TRBJ1-6,-,13,CASSEARSSPLHF,TGTGCCAGCAGTGAAGCCCGGAGTTCACCCCTCCACTTT
TRBV7-6,-,TRBJ2-7,-,14,CASSLAGTDYEQYF,TGTGCCAGCAGCTTAGCCGGGACGGACTACGAGCAGTACTTC
TRBV5-6,-,TRBJ2-5,TRBD1,16,CASSLAGQGVQETQYF,TGTGCCAGCAGCTTGGCGGGACAGGGGGTCCAAGAGACCCAGTACTTC
TRBV28,-,TRBJ1-6,-,13,CASSLQGRVTLHF,TGTGCCAGCAGTTTACAGGGCAGGGTAACCCTCCACTTT
TRBV11-2,-,TRBJ1-1,-,11,CASSPRLEAFF,TGTGCCAGCAGCCCCCGACTTGAAGCTTTCTTT
TRBV3-1/TRBV3-2,-,TRBJ1-2,-,13,CASSQGRGDGYTF,TGTGCCAGCAGCCAAGGACGAGGGGATGGCTACACCTTC
TRBV11-2,-,TRBJ2-7,TRBD2,15,CASSGTSGRAYEQYF,TGTGCCAGCAGCGGAACTAGCGGGAGGGCCTACGAGCAGTACTTC
TRBV5-1,-,TRBJ1-1,-,11,CASSLGGEAFF,TGCGCCAGCAGCTTGGGGGGTGAAGCTTTCTTT
TRBV11-2,-,TRBJ1-1,TRBD1,13,CASSSQGATEAFF,TGTGCCAGCAGCTCACAGGGGGCGACTGAAGCTTTCTTT
TRBV27,-,TRBJ2-3,TRBD2,15,CASSQTSGRAYTQYF,TGTGCCAGCAGTCAGACTAGCGGGAGGGCTTATACGCAGTATTTT
TRBV6-6,-,TRBJ1-2,-,12,CASSPDTYGYTF,TGTGCCAGCAGCCCTGACACCTATGGCTACACCTTC
TRBV4-3,-,TRBJ1-4,TRBD1,15,CASSQSGGGNEKLFF,TGCGCCAGCAGCCAGTCAGGGGGCGGTAATGAAAAACTGTTTTTT
TRBV5-1,-,TRBJ2-7,TRBD1,14,CASSFADRSYEQYF,TGCGCCAGCAGCTTCGCGGACAGGTCCTACGAGCAGTACTTC
TRBV28,-,TRBJ1-4,TRBD1,16,CASTQPGQGAREKLFF,TGTGCCAGCACCCAACCGGGACAGGGGGCGCGGGAAAAACTGTTTTTT
TRBV19,once,TRBJ1-3,-,13,CASRAGSGNTIYF,TGTGCCAGTAGAGCAGGGTCTGGAAACACCATATATTTT
TRBV5-5,-,TRBJ1-2,-,14,CASSRRVANYGYTF,TGTGCCAGCAGCCGCAGGGTTGCTAACTATGGCTACACCTTC
TRBV18,-,TRBJ1-6,-,14,CASSPPGRNSPLHF,TGTGCCAGCTCACCACCAGGGCGAAATTCACCCCTCCACTTT
TRBV19,once,TRBJ1-4,-,16,CASSRGAVATNEKLFF,TGTGCCAGTAGTCGAGGCGCAGTTGCAACTAATGAAAAACTGTTTTTT
TRBV6-5,-,TRBJ1-1,-,13,CASSLGGNTEAFF,TGTGCCAGCAGCCTTGGAGGGAACACTGAAGCTTTCTTT
TRBV5-6,-,TRBJ2-3,TRBD2,15,CASSLGLAGTDTQYF,TGTGCCAGCAGCTTAGGACTAGCGGGCACAGATACGCAGTATTTT
TRBV5-1,-,TRBJ1-1,TRBD1,14,CASSPRTGGTEAFF,TGCGCCAGCAGCCCTAGGACAGGGGGCACTGAAGCTTTCTTT
TRBV2,-,TRBJ1-6,TRBD1,15,CASNRQGSYNSPLHF,TGTGCCAGCAACCGACAGGGGAGCTATAATTCACCCCTCCACTTT